This T cell receptor beta chain was identified in a study of cytomegalovirus exposure and HLA in healthy donors. CDR3 length: 13 amino acids. V was trimmed by 1 base and J by 7 bases, leaving 10 bases between them. The germline CDR1 and CDR2 sequences are MNHNS and SASEGT. It was with 60 Vbeta and 13 Jbeta primers that the PCR ran. Data came from immunoSEQ multiplex PCR; TCRdb stores just in-frame clones and leaves some out. Of about 120,000 clones in the sample, roughly 77% are singletons; the top ten hold 1.8%. V gene TRBV6-1 combines with J gene TRBJ1-1; D gene ambiguous. The receptor was isolated from a man aged 18 to 30 in good health and CMV-seronegative. Sequenced input: PBMCs. DNA for the CDR3: TGTGCCAGCAGTGAAGATGGAGGGCTTGAAGCTTTCTTT. It translates to CASSEDGGLEAFF.